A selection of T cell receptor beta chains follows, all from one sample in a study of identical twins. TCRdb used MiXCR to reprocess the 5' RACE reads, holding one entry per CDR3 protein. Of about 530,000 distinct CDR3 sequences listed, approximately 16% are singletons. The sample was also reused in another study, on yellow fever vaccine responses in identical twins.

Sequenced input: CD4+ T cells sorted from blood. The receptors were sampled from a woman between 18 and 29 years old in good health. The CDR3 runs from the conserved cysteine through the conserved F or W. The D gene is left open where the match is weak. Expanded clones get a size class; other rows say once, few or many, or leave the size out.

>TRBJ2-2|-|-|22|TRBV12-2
CASRLARKSGTSGVLRTGELFF
TGTGCAAGTCGCTTAGCCCGAAAATCCGGGACTAGCGGGGTACTACGGACCGGGGAGCTGTTTTTT
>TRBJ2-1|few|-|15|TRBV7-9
CASSPTWEEYNEQFF
TGTGCCAGCAGCCCAACCTGGGAGGAGTACAATGAGCAGTTCTTC
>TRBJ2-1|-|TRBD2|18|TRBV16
CASSQLGRTSGIINEQFF
TGTGCCAGCAGCCAATTGGGAAGGACTAGCGGGATTATCAATGAGCAGTTCTTC
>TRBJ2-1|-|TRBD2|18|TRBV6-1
CASKERTSGGSSYNEQFF
TGTGCCAGCAAAGAAAGGACTAGCGGGGGGAGCTCCTACAATGAGCAGTTCTTC
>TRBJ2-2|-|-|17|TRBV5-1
CASCPDTGTENTGELFF
TGCGCCAGCTGCCCGGACACCGGGACTGAGAACACCGGGGAGCTGTTTTTT
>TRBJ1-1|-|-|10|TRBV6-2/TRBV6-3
CASSLGGAFF
TGTGCCAGCTCTCTCGGGGGAGCTTTCTTT
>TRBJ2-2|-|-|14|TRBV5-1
CASSLPTSPGELFF
TGCGCCAGCAGCTTACCTACTTCACCCGGGGAGCTGTTTTTT
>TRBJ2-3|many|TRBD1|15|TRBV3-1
CASSQETGETDTQYF
TGTGCCAGCAGCCAAGAGACAGGGGAGACAGATACGCAGTATTTT
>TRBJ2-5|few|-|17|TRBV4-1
CASSKGGSRVLQETQYF
TGCGCCAGCAGCAAAGGAGGGTCAAGGGTCTTACAAGAGACCCAGTACTTC
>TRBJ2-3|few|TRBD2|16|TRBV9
CASSETTSGRTDTQYF
TGTGCCAGCAGCGAGACCACTAGCGGGAGAACAGATACGCAGTATTTT
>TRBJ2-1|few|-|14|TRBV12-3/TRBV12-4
CASSGAFDYNEQFF
TGTGCCAGCAGTGGAGCGTTTGACTACAATGAGCAGTTCTTC
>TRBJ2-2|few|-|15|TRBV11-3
CASSLAQVLTGELFF
TGTGCCAGCAGCTTAGCTCAGGTTCTCACCGGGGAGCTGTTTTTT
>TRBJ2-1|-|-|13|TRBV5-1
CASSLEGDFEQFF
TGCGCCAGCAGCTTGGAAGGGGACTTCGAGCAGTTCTTC
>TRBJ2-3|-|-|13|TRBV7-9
CASSKRSTDTQYF
TGTGCCAGCAGCAAGCGTAGCACAGATACGCAGTATTTT
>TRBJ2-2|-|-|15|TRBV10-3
CAISESGGITGELFF
TGTGCCATCAGTGAGTCGGGCGGAATCACCGGGGAGCTGTTTTTT
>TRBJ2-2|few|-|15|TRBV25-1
CASSPLQTASGELFF
TGTGCCAGCAGCCCCCTCCAGACAGCCTCCGGGGAGCTGTTTTTT
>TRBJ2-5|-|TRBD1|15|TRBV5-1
CASSLPSDRGETQYF
TGCGCCAGCAGCTTGCCGTCAGACAGGGGGGAGACCCAGTACTTC
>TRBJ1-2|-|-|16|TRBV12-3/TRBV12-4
CASSFARRSIGDGYTF
TGTGCCAGCAGTTTTGCAAGGCGCTCAATAGGGGATGGCTACACCTTC
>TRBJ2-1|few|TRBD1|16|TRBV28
CASRTSGTGPYNEQFF
TGTGCCAGCAGAACATCCGGGACAGGTCCCTACAATGAGCAGTTCTTC
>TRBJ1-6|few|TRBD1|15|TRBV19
CASSLQGADNSPLHF
TGTGCCAGTAGTCTACAGGGGGCCGATAATTCACCCCTCCACTTT
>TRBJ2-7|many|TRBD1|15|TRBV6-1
CASRTGGTGAYEQYF
TGTGCCAGCAGAACTGGTGGGACAGGGGCCTACGAGCAGTACTTC
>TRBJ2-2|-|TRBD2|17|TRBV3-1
CASSQYPGGVNTGELFF
TGTGCCAGCAGCCAATATCCGGGAGGGGTGAACACCGGGGAGCTGTTTTTT
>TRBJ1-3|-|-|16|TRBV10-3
CAISQGPATSGNTIYF
TGTGCCATCAGCCAGGGCCCAGCGACCTCTGGAAACACCATATATTTT
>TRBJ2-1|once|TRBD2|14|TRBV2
CASRLGLAVDEQFF
TGTGCCAGCCGGCTTGGACTAGCGGTGGATGAGCAGTTCTTC
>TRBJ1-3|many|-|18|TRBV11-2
CASSPRAGDIFSGNTIYF
TGTGCCAGCAGCCCCCGGGCAGGGGACATCTTCTCTGGAAACACCATATATTTT
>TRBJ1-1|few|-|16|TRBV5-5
CASSADRPTSGTEAFF
TGTGCCAGCAGCGCGGACCGACCGACCTCGGGCACTGAAGCTTTCTTT
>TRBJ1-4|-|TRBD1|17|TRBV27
CASSLRTGGLANEKLFF
TGTGCCAGCAGTCTTCGGACAGGGGGCTTAGCTAATGAAAAACTGTTTTTT
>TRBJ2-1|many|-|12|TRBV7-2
CASSLWGREQFF
TGTGCCAGCAGCTTATGGGGGCGTGAGCAGTTCTTC
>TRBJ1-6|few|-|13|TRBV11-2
CASSAGFNSPLHF
TGTGCCAGCAGTGCGGGGTTTAATTCACCCCTCCACTTT
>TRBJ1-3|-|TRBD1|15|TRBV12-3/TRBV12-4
CASSEWDRAGNTIYF
TGTGCCAGCAGCGAATGGGACAGGGCTGGAAACACCATATATTTT
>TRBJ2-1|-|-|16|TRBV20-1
CSAPPRGRSSYNEQFF
TGCAGTGCCCCCCCCAGGGGCCGGAGCTCCTACAATGAGCAGTTCTTC
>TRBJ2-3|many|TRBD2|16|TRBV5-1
CASSLVPSGGTDTQYF
TGCGCCAGCAGCTTGGTCCCTAGCGGGGGCACAGATACGCAGTATTTT
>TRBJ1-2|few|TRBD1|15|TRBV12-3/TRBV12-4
CASSVRRDRGDGYTF
TGTGCCAGCAGTGTCCGGCGGGACAGGGGAGATGGCTACACCTTC
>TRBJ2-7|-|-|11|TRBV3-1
CASSTVGEQYF
TGTGCCAGCAGCACAGTGGGTGAGCAGTACTTC
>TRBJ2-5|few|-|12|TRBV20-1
CSARLGSETQYF
TGCAGTGCTAGATTAGGTTCGGAGACCCAGTACTTC
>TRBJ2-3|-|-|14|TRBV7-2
CASSLGGLTDTQYF
TGTGCCAGCAGCTTAGGTGGCCTCACAGATACGCAGTATTTT
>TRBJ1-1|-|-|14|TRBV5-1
CASSNRDINTEAFF
TGCGCCAGCAGCAACCGGGACATTAACACTGAAGCTTTCTTT